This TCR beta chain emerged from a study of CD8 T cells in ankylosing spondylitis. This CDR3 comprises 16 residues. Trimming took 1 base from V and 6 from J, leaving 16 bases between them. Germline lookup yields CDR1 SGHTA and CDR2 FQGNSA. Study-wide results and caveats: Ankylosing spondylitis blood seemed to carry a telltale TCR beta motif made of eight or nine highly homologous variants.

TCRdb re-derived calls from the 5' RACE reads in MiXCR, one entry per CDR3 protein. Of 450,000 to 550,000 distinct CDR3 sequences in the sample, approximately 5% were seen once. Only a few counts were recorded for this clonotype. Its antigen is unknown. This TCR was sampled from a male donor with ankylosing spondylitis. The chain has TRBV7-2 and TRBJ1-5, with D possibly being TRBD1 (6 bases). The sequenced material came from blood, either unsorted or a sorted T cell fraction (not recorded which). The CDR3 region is CASSLVVRGQVQPQHF. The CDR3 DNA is TGTGCCAGCAGCTTAGTGGTCCGGGGGCAGGTTCAGCCCCAGCATTTT. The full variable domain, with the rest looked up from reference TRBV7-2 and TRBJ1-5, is GAGVSQSPSNKVTEKGKDVELRCDPISGHTALYWYRQSLGQGLEFLIYFQGNSAPDKSGLPSDRFSAERTGGSVSTLTIQRTQQEDSAVYLCASSLVVRGQVQPQHFGDGTRLSIL.